The 17 T cell receptor beta chains below come from one sample, sequenced in a study of blood T cell repertoires in COVID-19. TCRdb's table, derived via immunoSEQ multiplex PCR, lists solely in-frame clones and lacks some. The sample shows about 200,000 clones, approximately 89% of them seen only once. The sequenced material came from peripheral blood. These receptors were obtained from a woman between 40 and 50 years old with acute or convalescent COVID-19.

The chain uses TRBV11-2 and TRBJ2-1; D perhaps matches TRBD2 (6 bases). This CDR3 has 19 residues. Germline V gives CDR1 SGHAT, CDR2 FQNNGV. Trimming shortened V by 5 bases and J by 0 bases, and 23 bases separated the two germline ends. DNA for the CDR3: TGTGCCAGCAGCCCAGGCGGTCGGGCGGGCGGGACCTCCTACAATGAGCAGTTCTTC. This codes for CASSPGGRAGGTSYNEQFF.

This chain uses TRBV10-2 with TRBJ2-2; D gene unclear. The V gene lost 7 bases and the J gene lost 5 bases, with 8 bases spanning the gap. Germline V gives CDR1 WSHSY, CDR2 SAAADI. CDR3 length equals 12 residues. The CDR3 region is CASKWLTGELFF. In DNA, the CDR3 is TGCGCCAGCAAATGGCTTACCGGGGAGCTGTTTTTT.

This clone was recorded once. The chain combines TRBV5-4 with TRBJ2-7, with TRBD2 matching over 10 bases. V shed 2 bases, J shed 2 bases, and the junction held 7 bases outside the gene matches. Looked up from germline, CDR1 is SGHNT and CDR2 is YYREEE (reference sequence). This CDR3 has 16 residues. The CDR3 coding sequence is TGTGCCAGCAGCTTTTCAAATAGCGGGAGGACCTACGAGCAGTACGTC. Protein: CASSFSNSGRTYEQYV.

The chain employs TRBV6-2 or TRBV6-3 and TRBJ1-5; 7 positions agree with TRBD1. The CDR3 length is 15 residues. Trimming at V came to 2 bases and at J to 3 bases, leaving 4 bases not matched to a gene. Germline loops: CDR1 MNHEY, CDR2 SVGEGT. CDR3 sequence: CASSYGTVYNQPQHF. DNA for the CDR3: TGTGCCAGCAGTTACGGGACAGTATACAATCAGCCCCAGCATTTT.

This rearrangement joins TRBV5-6 to TRBJ1-1, with 8 bases matching TRBD1. This CDR3 has 18 amino acids. Germline CDR1 reads SGHDT; CDR2 reads YYEEEE. V was pared by 0 bases and J by 4 bases, with 14 bases of the junction left unmatched. The CDR3 spells CASSLAFLTGAGVTEAFF. The CDR3 DNA reads TGTGCCAGCAGCTTGGCGTTTCTGACAGGGGCAGGCGTCACTGAAGCTTTCTTT.

This chain connects TRBV12-3 or TRBV12-4 to TRBJ1-1; 7 nucleotides align to TRBD1. The trim removed 8 bases at V and 5 bases at J, leaving 5 bases unmatched. CDR3 length: 12 residues. In DNA, the CDR3 is TGTGCCAGCCAGACAGGGCCTACTGAAGCTTTCTTT. Its translation is CASQTGPTEAFF.

The genes are TRBV4-2 and TRBJ1-2; weak D call: TRBD1 (6 bases). The CDR3 sequence is 14 residues long. Germline V gene data show CDR1 as LGHNA and CDR2 as YNFKEQ. V was cut by 0 bases and J by 6 bases, with 11 bases left in between. CDR3 in amino acids: CASSQDRGANGYTF. Written as DNA, the CDR3 is TGTGCCAGCAGCCAAGACAGGGGCGCTAATGGCTACACCTTC.

The chain joins TRBV10-3 to TRBJ2-3; possibly TRBD2 for D (5 bases). This CDR3 is 17 amino acids long. Germline CDR1 is ENHRY and CDR2 is SYGVKD. Trimming took off 0 bases at V and 0 bases at J, with 13 bases between the two ends. CDR3 amino acids: CAISESTRTASTDTQYF. The DNA for the CDR3 is TGTGCCATCAGTGAGTCGACGAGGACTGCTAGCACAGATACGCAGTATTTT.

This chain joins TRBV2 and TRBJ2-4; tentative D call: TRBD2 (6 bases). The CDR3 sequence is 16 residues long. Germline CDR1 and CDR2: SNHLY and FYNNEI. Trimming shortened V by 3 bases and J by 8 bases, and 20 bases separated the two germline ends. The CDR3 spells CASSDDGSGLGDIQYF. CDR3 sequence (DNA): TGTGCCAGCAGTGACGATGGTAGCGGACTGGGAGACATTCAGTACTTC.

The V and J genes are TRBV30 and TRBJ1-2, with 7 bases that match TRBD1. The V gene's germline CDR1 is GTSNPN and CDR2 SVGIG (reference sequence). With 5 bases clipped from V and 8 bases from J, the junction kept 8 bases outside the gene matches. The CDR3 spans 12 residues. The CDR3 sequence: CAWGDSLGGYTF. Written as DNA, the CDR3 is TGTGCCTGGGGGGACAGTCTTGGGGGCTACACCTTC. The complete variable domain, with remaining parts taken from reference TRBV30 and TRBJ1-2, reads SQTIHQWPATLVQPVGSPLSLECTVEGTSNPNLYWYRQAAGRGLQLLFYSVGIGQISSEVPQNLSASRPQDRQFILSSKKLLLSDSGFYLCAWGDSLGGYTFGSGTRLTVV.

The chain uses TRBV2 and TRBJ1-2; D not resolved. The V gene's germline CDR1 is SNHLY and CDR2 FYNNEI. Trimming shortened V by 3 bases and J by 1 base, and 9 bases separated the two germline ends. The CDR3 consists of 14 residues. In nucleotides, the CDR3 is TGTGCCAGCAGTGACAGATACCTTAACTATGGCTACACCTTC. Its translation: CASSDRYLNYGYTF.

V gene TRBV9 combines with J gene TRBJ2-2; a possible D gene is TRBD2 (5 bases). V was shortened by 4 bases and J by 7 bases, with 14 bases between the two germline ends. Looked up from germline, CDR1 is SGDLS and CDR2 is YYNGEE. The CDR3 covers 14 residues. The CDR3 DNA reads TGTGCCAGCAGCCTTCCGGGGATGTTCGGGGAGCTGTTTTTT. Its protein is CASSLPGMFGELFF.

V usage is TRBV12-3 or TRBV12-4 and J usage is TRBJ1-1; D is perhaps TRBD1 (5 bases). The length of the CDR3 is 13 residues. Between the trimmed V and J ends, which lost 1 base and 11 bases, there was a span of 14 bases. The CDR3 DNA reads as TGTGCCAGCAGTTTAGAGAGGACAAGACCTGCTTTCTTT. It is translated as CASSLERTRPAFF.

V gene TRBV2 combines with J gene TRBJ2-1; D unclear. The CDR3 is 12 amino acids. The V gene's germline CDR1 is SNHLY and CDR2 FYNNEI. The V end was cut by 7 bases, the J end by 7 bases, with 11 bases between. The CDR3 nucleotides are TGTGCCAGCACCCCCCTCCGTAATGAGCAGTTCTTC. Translated, it gives CASTPLRNEQFF.

V and J are TRBV6-1 and TRBJ1-2; tentatively, D is TRBD1 (5 bases). Germline assignment: CDR1 MNHNS and CDR2 SASEGT. This CDR3 contains 15 residues. Trimming took off 3 bases at V and 0 bases at J, with 11 bases between the two ends. CDR3 loop: CASSDQGTANYGYTF. In nucleotides, the CDR3 is TGTGCCAGCAGTGACCAGGGAACAGCTAACTATGGCTACACCTTC.

Comment on this clone: This CDR3 is also generated by other DNA sequences in the sample. The V call is TRBV5-1, the J call TRBJ2-1, with 11 bases identical to TRBD2. V was pared by 0 bases and J by 2 bases, with 1 base of the junction left unmatched. Looked up from germline, CDR1 is SGHRS and CDR2 is YFSETQ. The CDR3 is 16 amino acids. The CDR3 here is CASSLGSGGAYNEQFF. CDR3 bases: TGCGCCAGCAGCTTGGGTAGCGGGGGGGCCTACAATGAGCAGTTCTTC.

This clone has only one observation. V is TRBV5-1 and J is TRBJ1-6, with 7 bases identical to TRBD1. This CDR3 comprises 15 residues. The V segment lost 3 bases and the J segment 6 bases; nucleotides outside the gene matches: 6. Germline lookup yields CDR1 SGHRS and CDR2 YFSETQ. The CDR3 nucleotides are TGCGCCAGCAGCTGGGGGACAGCCAGTAATTCACCCCTCCACTTT. Encoded protein: CASSWGTASNSPLHF.